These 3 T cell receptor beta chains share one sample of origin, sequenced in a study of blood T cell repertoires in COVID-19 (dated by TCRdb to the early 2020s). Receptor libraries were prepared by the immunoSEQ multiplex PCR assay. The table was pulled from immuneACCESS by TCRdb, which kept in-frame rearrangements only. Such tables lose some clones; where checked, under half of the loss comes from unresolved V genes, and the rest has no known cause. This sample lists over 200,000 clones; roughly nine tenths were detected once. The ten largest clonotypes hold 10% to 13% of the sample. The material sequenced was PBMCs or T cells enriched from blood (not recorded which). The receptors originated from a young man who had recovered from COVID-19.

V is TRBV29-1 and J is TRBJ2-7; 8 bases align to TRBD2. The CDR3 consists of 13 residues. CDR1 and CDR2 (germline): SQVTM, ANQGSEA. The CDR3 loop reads CSVGAGGPYEQYF. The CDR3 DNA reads TGCAGTGTAGGTGCGGGAGGACCCTACGAGCAGTACTTC.

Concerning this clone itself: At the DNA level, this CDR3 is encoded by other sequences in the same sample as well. CDR3 protein: CASSDLAGNTGELFF. CDR3 in DNA: TGTGCCAGCAGTGACTTGGCGGGGAACACCGGGGAGCTGTTTTTT. V and J are TRBV6-2 or TRBV6-3 and TRBJ2-2; tentative D call: TRBD2 (5 bases). There are 15 residues in the CDR3. V lost 5 bases and J lost 1, with 11 bases in between. Germline V gene sequence: CDR1 MNHEY, CDR2 SVGEGT.

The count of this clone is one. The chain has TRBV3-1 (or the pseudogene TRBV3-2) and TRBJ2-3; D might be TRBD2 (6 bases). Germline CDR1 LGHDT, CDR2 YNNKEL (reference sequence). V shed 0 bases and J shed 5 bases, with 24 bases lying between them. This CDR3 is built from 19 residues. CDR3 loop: CASSQDRSSGDADLDTQYF. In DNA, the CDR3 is TGTGCCAGCAGCCAAGATAGGAGTTCGGGGGACGCGGACTTAGATACGCAGTATTTT.